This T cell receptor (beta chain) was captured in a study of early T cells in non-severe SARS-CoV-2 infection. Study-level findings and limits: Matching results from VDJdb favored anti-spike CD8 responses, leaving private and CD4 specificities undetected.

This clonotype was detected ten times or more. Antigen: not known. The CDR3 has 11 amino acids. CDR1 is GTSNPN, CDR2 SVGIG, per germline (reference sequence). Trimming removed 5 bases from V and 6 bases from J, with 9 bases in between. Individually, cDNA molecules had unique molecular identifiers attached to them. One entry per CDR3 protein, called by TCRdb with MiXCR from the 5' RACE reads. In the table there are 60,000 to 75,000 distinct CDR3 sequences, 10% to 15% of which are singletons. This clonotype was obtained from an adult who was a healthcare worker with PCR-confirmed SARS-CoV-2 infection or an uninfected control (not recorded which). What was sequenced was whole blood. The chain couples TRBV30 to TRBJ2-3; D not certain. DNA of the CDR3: TGTGCCTGGGGAAAAGGGGATACGCAGTATTTT. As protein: CAWGKGDTQYF.